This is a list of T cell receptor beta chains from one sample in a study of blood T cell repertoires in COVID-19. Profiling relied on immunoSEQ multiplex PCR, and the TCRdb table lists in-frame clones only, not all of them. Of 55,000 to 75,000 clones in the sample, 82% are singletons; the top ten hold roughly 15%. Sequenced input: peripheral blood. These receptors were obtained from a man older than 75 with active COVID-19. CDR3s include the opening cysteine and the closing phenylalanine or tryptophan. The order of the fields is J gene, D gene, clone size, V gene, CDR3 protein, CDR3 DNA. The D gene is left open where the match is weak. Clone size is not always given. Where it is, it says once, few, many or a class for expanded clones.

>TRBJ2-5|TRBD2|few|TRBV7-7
CASSLGGGWETQYF
TGTGCCAGCAGCCTGGGGGGGGGATGGGAGACCCAGTACTTC
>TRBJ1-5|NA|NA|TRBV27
CASSFGGMSNQPQHF
TGTGCCAGCAGTTTCGGGGGTATGAGCAATCAGCCCCAGCATTTT
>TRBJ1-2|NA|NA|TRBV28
CASSGQYNYGYTF
TGTGCCAGCAGTGGCCAGTATAACTATGGCTACACCTTC
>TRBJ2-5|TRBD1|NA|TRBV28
CASSSGQGRETQYF
TGTGCCAGCAGTTCCGGACAGGGCCGAGAGACCCAGTACTTC
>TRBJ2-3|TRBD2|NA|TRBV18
CASSPGTSGNTDTQYF
TGTGCCAGCTCACCAGGGACTAGCGGGAACACAGATACGCAGTATTTT
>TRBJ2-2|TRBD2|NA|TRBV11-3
CASSLLSGTGELFF
TGTGCCAGCAGCTTACTTAGCGGGACCGGGGAGCTGTTTTTT
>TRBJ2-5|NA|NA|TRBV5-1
CASSKTGQSDGTQYF
TGCGCCAGCAGCAAGACCGGACAGAGTGACGGGACCCAGTACTTC
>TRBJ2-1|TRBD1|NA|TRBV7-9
CASRDRDEQFF
TGTGCCAGCAGGGACAGGGATGAGCAGTTCTTC
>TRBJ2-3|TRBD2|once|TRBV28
CASSLSSGSGLDTQYF
TGTGCCAGCAGTTTATCTAGCGGGAGCGGGTTGGATACGCAGTATTTT
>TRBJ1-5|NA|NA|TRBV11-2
CASSFGDQPQHF
TGTGCCAGCAGCTTCGGGGATCAGCCCCAGCATTTT
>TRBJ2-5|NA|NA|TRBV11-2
CASSLDPPGLLSQETQYF
TGTGCCAGCAGCTTAGACCCTCCGGGACTCCTATCACAAGAGACCCAGTACTTC
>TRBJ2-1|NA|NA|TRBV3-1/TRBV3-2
CASSLALSVNEQFF
TGTGCCAGCAGCCTCGCGTTAAGCGTCAATGAGCAGTTCTTC
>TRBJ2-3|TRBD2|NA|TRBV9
CASSAPRGLGSDTQYF
TGTGCCAGCAGCGCTCCCCGTGGACTAGGTTCAGATACGCAGTATTTT
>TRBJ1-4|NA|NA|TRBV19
CASSRLKNEKLFF
TGTGCCAGTAGTAGACTCAAGAATGAAAAACTGTTTTTT
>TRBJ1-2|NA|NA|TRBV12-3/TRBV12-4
CASQGLDYGYTF
TGTGCCAGCCAGGGTTTGGACTATGGCTACACCTTC
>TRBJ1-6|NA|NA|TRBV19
CASSEGGSYNSPLHF
TGTGCCAGTAGCGAGGGTGGTTCCTATAATTCACCCCTCCACTTT
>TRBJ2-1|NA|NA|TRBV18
CASSLISPTLPYNEQFF
TGTGCCAGCTCACTCATTAGTCCAACCCTCCCTTACAATGAGCAGTTCTTC